The TCR beta chain under discussion was sequenced for a study of brain T cells in children with intractable seizures. Time point here: blood from clinic visit 5 months post-surgery; TSC patient then seizure free. The sequenced cases were selected for having the highest brain T cell transcript signatures. This clone was detected once. Generated by immunoSEQ multiplex PCR, the TCRdb table keeps only in-frame clones and is missing some. Of about 340,000 clones listed, 93% were seen once; the top ten hold 4.5% to 7%. The CDR3 consists of 12 residues. The ends were cut back, 2 bases at V and 3 bases at J, with 5 bases in the middle. Germline V CDR1 and CDR2: SQVTM, ANQGSEA.

The material sequenced was peripheral blood, taken about 5 months after surgery. The rearrangement links TRBV29-1 to TRBJ2-1, with unresolved D. This clonotype was sampled from a boy less than two years old with tuberous sclerosis and intractable seizures. CDR3 residues: CSVESGYNEQFF. CDR3 in DNA: TGCAGCGTTGAAAGTGGCTACAATGAGCAGTTCTTC.